The source of this T cell receptor (beta chain) is a study of blood T cell repertoires in COVID-19. At the level of the study: T cells, B-cell-depleted T cells, or PBMCs supplied cDNA or gDNA.

The method was immunoSEQ multiplex PCR; TCRdb's version includes in-frame clones alone and lacks a portion of them. The sample consists of 250,000 to 400,000 clones, around 86% of them appearing once. The sample holds a few counts of this clone. The CDR3 is 15 residues long. Germline V gives CDR1 LGHNA, CDR2 YSLEER. Trimming removed 1 base at V and 6 bases at J, with 10 bases between. Sequencing was done on a sample of peripheral blood. The chain joins TRBV4-3 to TRBJ1-6, with D possibly matching TRBD1 (5 bases). This sequence was found in a man aged 50 to 60 with active or convalescent COVID-19. CDR3 sequence (DNA): TGCGCCAGCAGCCAAGCGGGGGGGGGTAATTCACCCCTCCACTTT. Its protein is CASSQAGGGNSPLHF.